This TCR beta chain comes out of a study of T cell repertoires in cytomegalovirus infection. Study as a whole: Shared public TCR beta signatures pointed to both CMV infection and a matching HLA type.

TCRdb reprocessed the reads via MiXCR and lists one record per CDR3 protein. The table records around 530,000 distinct CDR3 sequences, 26% of them present only once. Study-level results: It was HLA-C-restricted CMV-specific TCR beta clonotypes that dominated the response ex vivo.

This clonotype was picked up a small number of times. Its antigen is undetermined. The sequence derives from a human donor in good health (CMV status not recorded). Some clones in this sample may be carry-over from other donors' samples. What was sequenced was PBMCs.

CDR3 sequence (DNA): TGTGCCAGCAGTTGGACTCGCACAGATACGCAGTATTTT. Protein: CASSWTRTDTQYF. J is TRBJ2-3 and V is TRBV6-5; D possibly corresponds to TRBD2 (5 bases). The V end was cut by 4 bases, the J end by 1 base, with 6 bases between. Per the germline V gene, CDR1 is MNHEY and CDR2 is SVGAGI. The CDR3 contains 13 residues.